The 32 T cell receptor beta chains reported below all come from one sample, sequenced in a study of blood T cell repertoires in COVID-19. Here immunoSEQ multiplex PCR was the method, and the copy in TCRdb shows in-frame clones only, minus some. The data hold around 250,000 clones, with around 90% observed a single time. The specimen sequenced was PBMCs or T cells enriched from blood (not recorded which). Every receptor here comes from a woman aged 50 to 60 who had recovered from COVID-19.

This clone was picked up one time. The chain has TRBV2 and TRBJ1-2; no firm D call. The CDR3 is 13 residues long. Deletions cut 4 bases from V and 11 bases from J, with 17 bases between. The germline gives CDR1 SNHLY, CDR2 FYNNEI. CDR3 sequence (DNA): TGTGCCAGCAGTGTGATTAGTTTGTGGTCATACACCTTC. Protein: CASSVISLWSYTF. The entire variable domain, with the rest obtained from reference TRBV2 and TRBJ1-2, is as follows: EPEVTQTPSHQVTQMGQEVILRCVPISNHLYFYWYRQILGQKVEFLVSFYNNEISEKSEIFDDQFSVERPDGSNFTLKIRSTKLEDSAMYFCASSVISLWSYTFGSGTRLTVV.

The gene calls are TRBV6-4 and TRBJ1-6, with no clear D. V lost 3 bases and J lost 7, with 13 bases in between. CDR1 and CDR2 (germline): MRHNA, SNTAGT. The CDR3 is made up of 15 amino acids. The CDR3 region is CASSEDTAANSPLHF. The CDR3 DNA reads as TGTGCCAGCAGTGAGGATACAGCGGCAAATTCACCCCTCCACTTT.

This chain joins TRBV6-2 or TRBV6-3 and TRBJ2-1; 8 bases line up with TRBD2. This CDR3 is 15 amino acids long. V lost 4 bases, J lost 4 bases, and 6 bases stayed unmatched. The germline gives CDR1 MNHEY, CDR2 SVGEGT. CDR3: CASSLMSGRYNEQFF. The CDR3 DNA is TGTGCCAGCAGTTTAATGAGCGGGAGATACAATGAGCAGTTCTTC.

The CDR3, as DNA: TGTGCCACCAGCAGAGATCTACGAGGGACAGGAGAAGCTAACTATGGCTACACCTTC. Translating it yields CATSRDLRGTGEANYGYTF. V usage is TRBV15 and J usage is TRBJ1-2; 8 positions match TRBD1. CDR1 is LNHNV and CDR2 is YYDKDF in the germline V gene (reference sequence). The ends lost 0 bases at V and 0 bases at J; junction bases unmatched: 12. The CDR3 covers 19 residues.

The CDR3 protein is CASSQTRLAGGPASGELFF. CDR3 sequence (DNA): TGCGCCAGCAGCCAAACCCGACTAGCGGGAGGTCCGGCGTCCGGGGAGCTGTTTTTT. The chain links TRBV4-3 to TRBJ2-2; TRBD2 agrees at 13 bases. The CDR3 is 19 amino acids. Germline V gene lookup returns CDR1 LGHNA and CDR2 YSLEER. V trimming: 2 bases; J trimming: 6 bases; junction bases outside the gene matches: 12.

The chain is built from TRBV18 and TRBJ2-1; 7 bases match TRBD2. The CDR3 has 17 amino acids. V lost 0 bases and J lost 2; bases outside the gene matches: 7. CDR1 is KGHSH and CDR2 is LQKENI in the germline V gene. The CDR3 DNA reads TGTGCCAGCTCACCACCCTTCTTAGCGGGTGCCTACAATGAGCAGTTCTTC. The encoded protein is CASSPPFLAGAYNEQFF.

This sequence joins TRBV21-1 and TRBJ2-5; TRBD1 is the table's D call and was not checked against the DNA. TRBV21-1 has pseudogene status. The CDR3 runs to 14 residues. The CDR3 region is CASKMWGHQETQYF. In nucleotides, the CDR3 is TGTGCCAGCAAGATGTGGGGCCACCAAGAGACCCAGTACTTC.

The chain joins TRBV19 to TRBJ1-2; 7 nucleotides line up with TRBD1. The length of the CDR3 is 13 residues. CDR1 is LNHDA and CDR2 is SQIVND in the germline V gene (reference sequence). V lost 10 bases, J lost 5 bases, and 10 bases stayed unmatched. CDR3 coding DNA: TGTGCCACTAGCCTTACAGGGGTTTATGGCTACACCTTC. Amino acid sequence: CATSLTGVYGYTF.

The rearrangement joins TRBV6-1 to TRBJ2-1; 14 bases match TRBD2. The V gene end was trimmed by 4 bases and the J gene end by 0 bases; junction bases not matched to a gene: 2. The CDR3 spans 17 residues. The germline V gene has CDR1 MNHNS and CDR2 SASEGT. In DNA form, the CDR3 reads TGTGCCAGCAGTGGGACTAGCGGGAGGCCCTCCTACAATGAGCAGTTCTTC. Its protein product is CASSGTSGRPSYNEQFF.

V usage is TRBV2 and J usage is TRBJ2-1, with D maybe TRBD1 (7 bases). CDR3 length: 13 amino acids. CDR1 and CDR2 (germline): SNHLY, FYNNEI. Trimming shortened V by 5 bases and J by 6 bases, and 11 bases separated the two germline ends. The CDR3 is CASSQGGSNEQFF. CDR3 DNA: TGTGCCAGCAGTCAGGGGGGAAGCAATGAGCAGTTCTTC.

This clone showed up just once. V is TRBV3-1 (or the pseudogene TRBV3-2) and J is TRBJ2-6; TRBD1 aligns across 7 bases. The CDR3 spans 17 residues. J was trimmed by 0 bases and V by 3 bases; bases with no gene match: 5. The germline CDR1 and CDR2 sequences are LGHDT and YNNKEL (reference sequence). CDR3 in amino acids: CASSQGTVVSGANVLTF. CDR3 in DNA: TGTGCCAGCAGCCAGGGGACAGTTGTCTCTGGGGCCAACGTCCTGACTTTC.

V and J are TRBV3-1 (or the pseudogene TRBV3-2) and TRBJ1-2; weak D call: TRBD1 (6 bases). The CDR3 length is 12 residues. The V end was cut by 11 bases, the J end by 1 base, with 11 bases between. Germline CDR1 is LGHDT and CDR2 is YNNKEL (reference sequence). The CDR3: CASQGFNYGYTF. In DNA, the CDR3 is TGTGCCTCCCAGGGGTTTAACTATGGCTACACCTTC.

This rearrangement joins TRBV19 to TRBJ1-5; D is possibly TRBD1 (6 bases). This CDR3 region has 14 residues. The V gene lost 5 bases and the J gene lost 9 bases, with 17 bases spanning the gap. Germline V gene lookup returns CDR1 LNHDA and CDR2 SQIVND (reference sequence). CDR3 sequence: CASSVQGRQGPQHF. The DNA of the CDR3 is TGTGCCAGTAGTGTTCAGGGGCGCCAGGGGCCCCAGCATTTT.

Comment on this clone: At one end the junction does not follow the germline gene, possibly because of a read error. The chain couples TRBV29-1 to TRBJ2-7; unclear D gene. CDR1 and CDR2 (germline): SQVTM, ANQGSEA. The CDR3 consists of 12 residues. The CDR3 nucleotides read TGCAGCGCTGAAGGCCAGGACTACGAGCAGTACTTC. This translates into CSAEGQDYEQYF.

The chain recombines TRBV5-4 with TRBJ1-1; D is unresolved. The V end lost 2 bases, the J end lost 0 bases, and 14 bases lay between the germline ends. The CDR3 consists of 16 residues. Looked up from germline, CDR1 is SGHNT and CDR2 is YYREEE (reference sequence). The CDR3 reads CASSLEAATMNTEAFF. Here the CDR3 DNA reads TGTGCCAGCAGCTTAGAGGCCGCAACTATGAACACTGAAGCTTTCTTT. The full variable domain, with the rest looked up from reference TRBV5-4 and TRBJ1-1, is ETGVTQSPTHLIKTRGQQVTLRCSSQSGHNTVSWYQQALGQGPQFIFQYYREEENGRGNFPPRFSGLQFPNYSSELNVNALELDDSALYLCASSLEAATMNTEAFFGQGTRLTVV.

CDR3 amino acids: CAIQSVRTGGYGYTF. The DNA for the CDR3 is TGTGCCATACAATCCGTTCGGACAGGGGGCTATGGCTACACCTTC. The chain has TRBV10-3 and TRBJ1-2; 10 bases fit TRBD1. This CDR3 contains 15 residues. The V gene's germline CDR1 is ENHRY and CDR2 SYGVKD. V was clipped by 9 bases and J by 4 bases; unmatched bases: 11.

J is TRBJ2-3 and V is TRBV2; 11 positions match TRBD2. CDR3 length: 18 residues. CDR1 is SNHLY, CDR2 FYNNEI, per germline. J lost 5 bases, V lost 2 bases, and 12 bases had no gene match. CDR3 nucleotide sequence: TGTGCCAGCAGTGAAAATACTAGCGGGAGCGGTGCGGGAGATACGCAGTATTTT. Translated, it gives CASSENTSGSGAGDTQYF.

The chain uses TRBV15 and TRBJ2-7; D possibly corresponds to TRBD2 (5 bases). The CDR3 extends over 12 amino acids. Trimming removed 0 bases from V and 10 bases from J, with 10 bases in between. The germline gives CDR1 LNHNV, CDR2 YYDKDF (reference sequence). In DNA form, the CDR3 reads TGTGCCACCAGCAGAGATGTGGACTCACAGTACTTC. Protein product: CATSRDVDSQYF.

The chain carries TRBV3-1 (or the pseudogene TRBV3-2) and TRBJ2-2; D unresolved. Trimming took 3 bases from V and 1 from J, leaving 6 bases between them. There are 14 residues in the CDR3. Germline V gene data show CDR1 as LGHDT and CDR2 as YNNKEL (reference sequence). The CDR3 sequence: CASSQTGNTGELFF. CDR3 DNA: TGTGCCAGCAGCCAGACGGGGAACACCGGGGAGCTGTTTTTT.

The chain couples TRBV2 to TRBJ1-4; 7 bases line up with TRBD1. Germline lookup yields CDR1 SNHLY and CDR2 FYNNEI. V lost 5 bases and J lost 6; bases outside the gene matches: 9. The CDR3 totals 15 residues. The CDR3 sequence: CASSKIDRVHEKLFF. CDR3 in DNA: TGTGCCAGCAGTAAAATTGACAGGGTTCATGAAAAACTGTTTTTT.

The DNA for the CDR3 is TGTGCCAGCTCACCCCGGCAGGGAGGGGACACTGAAGCTTTCTTT. It yields the protein CASSPRQGGDTEAFF. The rearrangement uses TRBV18 and TRBJ1-1; a possible D gene is TRBD1 (5 bases). The V and J ends lost 3 bases and 3 bases respectively, with 14 bases between them. Germline V gene lookup returns CDR1 KGHSH and CDR2 LQKENI. CDR3 length: 15 amino acids. Together with reference TRBV18 and TRBJ1-1, the CDR3 gives the full variable domain: NAGVMQNPRHLVRRRGQEARLRCSPMKGHSHVYWYRQLPEEGLKFMVYLQKENIIDESGMPKERFSAEFPKEGPSILRIQQVVRGDSAAYFCASSPRQGGDTEAFFGQGTRLTVV.

The chain joins TRBV2 to TRBJ2-5; weak D call: TRBD2 (6 bases). The CDR3 contains 14 residues. Germline assignment: CDR1 SNHLY and CDR2 FYNNEI. The V and J ends lost 3 bases and 4 bases respectively, with 12 bases between them. This CDR3 is CASSDVGRRETQYF. CDR3 DNA: TGTGCCAGCAGTGACGTGGGGAGGCGAGAGACCCAGTACTTC.

This chain connects TRBV3-1 (or the pseudogene TRBV3-2) to TRBJ1-3, with 7 bases lining up with TRBD1. Germline lookup yields CDR1 LGHDT and CDR2 YNNKEL (reference sequence). This CDR3 has 16 residues. Trimming at V came to 4 bases and at J to 0 bases, leaving 6 bases not matched to a gene. CDR3 sequence reads: CASSPQTGSSGNTIYF. The CDR3 DNA reads as TGTGCCAGCAGCCCGCAGACAGGGAGCTCTGGAAACACCATATATTTT.

V and J are TRBV9 and TRBJ2-7, with 7 positions matching TRBD2. Germline V gene data show CDR1 as SGDLS and CDR2 as YYNGEE. The CDR3 loop spans 16 amino acids. The J segment lost 2 bases and the V segment lost 4 bases, leaving 12 bases of the junction unmatched. CDR3 region: CASSPGGSTTAYEQYF. The DNA for the CDR3 is TGTGCCAGCAGCCCGGGAGGCTCGACGACTGCCTACGAGCAGTACTTC.

The chain carries TRBV5-4 and TRBJ1-2; D unclear. The V and J ends lost 1 base and 5 bases respectively, with 18 bases between them. CDR3 size: 16 residues. In germline, CDR1 is SGHNT, CDR2 YYREEE (reference sequence). In nucleotides, the CDR3 is TGTGCCAGCAGCTTGCTCCCCGCTTTAGGAGTTTATGGCTACACCTTC. As protein: CASSLLPALGVYGYTF.

The V gene is TRBV30, the J gene TRBJ1-3, with TRBD1 as a possible D gene (5 bases). V lost 5 bases, J lost 0 bases, and 38 bases lay in between. Germline assignment: CDR1 GTSNPN and CDR2 SVGIG (reference sequence). This CDR3 contains 23 residues. The CDR3 DNA sequence: TGTGCCTGGTTCCCCAATCAACCTTCCGGGACTAGCGGGAGGGTCCTCTCTGGAAACACCATATATTTT. The encoded protein is CAWFPNQPSGTSGRVLSGNTIYF. The full variable domain, with the rest looked up from reference TRBV30 and TRBJ1-3, is SQTIHQWPATLVQPVGSPLSLECTVEGTSNPNLYWYRQAAGRGLQLLFYSVGIGQISSEVPQNLSASRPQDRQFILSSKKLLLSDSGFYLCAWFPNQPSGTSGRVLSGNTIYFGEGSWLTVV.

The chain uses TRBV7-2 and TRBJ1-2; 9 bases agree with TRBD1. The CDR3 has 18 amino acids. The V gene's germline CDR1 is SGHTA and CDR2 FQGNSA. V trimming: 4 bases; J trimming: 7 bases; junction bases outside the gene matches: 19. As DNA, the CDR3 is TGTGCCAGCAGCTCCCTCCCGGAACCCGGGACAGGGTCGGGTGGCTACACCTTC. Translation: CASSSLPEPGTGSGGYTF.

In its sample, this clone was seen once. The chain employs TRBV2 and TRBJ2-2; 13 bases fit TRBD2. The CDR3 is made up of 15 amino acids. Germline V gene sequence: CDR1 SNHLY, CDR2 FYNNEI. V was pared by 4 bases and J by 7 bases, with 3 bases of the junction left unmatched. The CDR3 DNA follows: TGTGCCAGCAGTGGGACTAGCGGGAGTAACGGGGAGCTGTTTTTT. Amino acid sequence: CASSGTSGSNGELFF.

The genes are TRBV12-5 and TRBJ1-3; D uncertain. The CDR3 runs to 13 residues. Trimming took 8 bases from V and 0 from J, leaving 8 bases between them. Germline lookup yields CDR1 LGHNT and CDR2 FRNRAP. The CDR3 loop is CASSLSSGNTIYF. CDR3 nucleotides: TGTGCTAGTAGCCTAAGCTCTGGAAACACCATATATTTT.

The chain recombines TRBV14 with TRBJ1-6, with 9 bases aligning to TRBD1. Germline V lookup: CDR1 SGHDN, CDR2 FVKESK. The CDR3 length is 17 residues. V dropped 2 bases and J dropped 7; count of bases not matched to a gene: 9. The CDR3 here is CASSQPDRGVANSPLHF. For the CDR3, the DNA is TGTGCCAGCAGCCAACCGGACAGGGGAGTGGCCAATTCACCCCTCCACTTT.

The chain employs TRBV2 and TRBJ1-6; unclear D gene. Germline CDR1 is SNHLY and CDR2 is FYNNEI. The CDR3 consists of 14 residues. The V and J ends lost 7 bases and 7 bases respectively, with 14 bases between them. In DNA form, the CDR3 reads TGTGCCAGCATGAGGAACCCCGGGAATTCACCCCTCCACTTT. It codes for CASMRNPGNSPLHF.

The V gene is TRBV4-2, the J gene TRBJ2-1, with TRBD2 as a possible D gene (5 bases). Germline V gene data show CDR1 as LGHNA and CDR2 as YNFKEQ. The CDR3 totals 10 residues. V was trimmed by 10 bases and J by 6 bases, leaving 7 bases between them. As DNA, the CDR3 is TGTGCCACCCGGGGCAATGAGCAGTTCTTC. As protein: CATRGNEQFF.